This TCR beta chain emerged from a study of blood T cell repertoires in COVID-19. Whole-study context: Acute and convalescent COVID-19 samples came from the United States, Italy and Spain.

In the source study's methods: Estimates of nucleated cell counts were drawn from the amplification of reference gene primers. Sequenced by immunoSEQ multiplex PCR; TCRdb stores in-frame clones only, minus some. V and J calls plus clone size are reproduced from that table; the DNA served to infer D and trimming. The table records roughly 410,000 clones, 70% to 90% of them present only once. Enrollment of patients from Seattle took place during active infection, with longitudinal follow-up. V dropped 6 bases and J dropped 5; count of bases not matched to a gene: 3. The CDR3 has 12 amino acids. The sequenced sample was peripheral blood. The clonotype comes from a woman aged 60-70 years with COVID-19, enrolled during active disease. The chain recombines TRBV12-3 or TRBV12-4 with TRBJ1-2; 7 nucleotides align to TRBD1. The CDR3 here is CASRGQVYGYTF. The CDR3 region has the DNA TGTGCCAGCAGAGGACAGGTTTATGGCTACACCTTC.